This section outlines one TCR beta chain sequence together with its context. The antigen is unknown. This entry comes from a study of cytomegalovirus exposure and HLA in healthy donors. The study ran its PCR with 60 Vbeta and 13 Jbeta primers. Produced via immunoSEQ multiplex PCR; TCRdb's table is partial and in-frame only. The profile shows around 190,000 clones, roughly 85% of them singletons. Study outcomes and limitations: Later analysis associated a missense DCLRE1C variant with TCR beta V- and J-gene trimming.

CDR1 is SGHDT, CDR2 YYEEEE, per germline. Trimming at V came to 2 bases and at J to 9 bases, leaving 5 bases not matched to a gene. The CDR3 has 15 residues. The source is a woman aged 50 to 60 in good health and CMV-seronegative. The chain carries TRBV5-6 and TRBJ1-6; TRBD1 agrees at 10 bases. The sample consisted of PBMCs. In DNA, the CDR3 is TGTGCCAGCAGCTTCACTGACAGGGGGCTTTCACCCCTCCACTTT. Translated, it gives CASSFTDRGLSPLHF.